Listed below are T cell receptor beta chains from one sample, sequenced in a study of OX40 agonist ivuxolimab in advanced cancers. Method: immunoSEQ multiplex PCR; TCRdb's copy keeps in-frame clones and lacks some. The sample has some 81,000 clones, around 86% seen once. The sample consisted of CD4+ or CD8+ T cells sorted from blood, taken in a trial of the OX40 agonist ivuxolimab. The receptors come from an adult with an advanced solid tumor such as melanoma, head and neck, liver or kidney cancer. The CDR3 runs from the conserved cysteine through the conserved F or W. The order of the fields is J gene, clone size, V gene, D gene, CDR3 protein, CDR3 DNA. The D gene is left open where the match is weak. Not every row has a clone size; where given, it reads once, few, many or a size class.

j_gene: TRBJ2-1; abundance: NA; v_gene: TRBV2; d_gene: NA; CDR3aa: CASSEALGGNEQFF; CDR3nt: TGTGCCAGCAGTGAGGCGCTCGGGGGCAATGAGCAGTTCTTC
j_gene: TRBJ2-1; abundance: NA; v_gene: TRBV7-3; d_gene: TRBD2; CDR3aa: CASSLSPGTSGRGYNEQFF; CDR3nt: TGTGCCAGCAGCCTCTCACCTGGGACTAGCGGGAGGGGATACAATGAGCAGTTCTTC
j_gene: TRBJ2-5; abundance: NA; v_gene: TRBV10-3; d_gene: TRBD2; CDR3aa: CAISESLPGRGETQYF; CDR3nt: TGTGCCATCAGTGAGTCACTTCCCGGGAGGGGGGAGACCCAGTACTTC
j_gene: TRBJ1-1; abundance: NA; v_gene: TRBV11-2; d_gene: NA; CDR3aa: CASSTGPSEAFF; CDR3nt: TGTGCCAGCAGCACCGGGCCTTCCGAAGCTTTCTTT
j_gene: TRBJ2-1; abundance: once; v_gene: TRBV7-2; d_gene: NA; CDR3aa: CASSLGGGLFNEQFF; CDR3nt: TGTGCCAGCAGCTTAGGGGGGGGCCTCTTCAATGAGCAGTTCTTC
j_gene: TRBJ1-1; abundance: NA; v_gene: TRBV4-2; d_gene: NA; CDR3aa: CASSQDRRERTEAFF; CDR3nt: TGTGCCAGCAGCCAAGATCGCAGGGAAAGAACTGAAGCTTTCTTT
j_gene: TRBJ2-7; abundance: few; v_gene: TRBV20-1; d_gene: NA; CDR3aa: CSCANHYEQYF; CDR3nt: TGCAGTTGCGCGAACCACTACGAGCAGTACTTC
j_gene: TRBJ2-7; abundance: once; v_gene: TRBV19; d_gene: TRBD2; CDR3aa: CASSISGLAGSYEQYF; CDR3nt: TGTGCCAGTAGTATCTCCGGACTAGCGGGCTCCTACGAGCAGTACTTC
j_gene: TRBJ2-1; abundance: NA; v_gene: TRBV5-1; d_gene: TRBD2; CDR3aa: CASSSGLAGPSYNEQFF; CDR3nt: TGCGCCAGCAGCTCGGGACTAGCGGGACCCTCCTACAATGAGCAGTTCTTC
j_gene: TRBJ2-7; abundance: NA; v_gene: TRBV27; d_gene: NA; CDR3aa: CASSRQGKYEQYF; CDR3nt: TGTGCCAGCAGTCGGCAGGGCAAATACGAGCAGTACTTC
j_gene: TRBJ2-5; abundance: NA; v_gene: TRBV5-1; d_gene: NA; CDR3aa: CASSLTVRSQETQYF; CDR3nt: TGCGCCAGCAGCTTGACCGTGCGGAGCCAAGAGACCCAGTACTTC
j_gene: TRBJ2-5; abundance: NA; v_gene: TRBV11-3; d_gene: NA; CDR3aa: CASSSDRRGTQYF; CDR3nt: TGTGCCAGCAGCTCGGACCGACGAGGGACCCAGTACTTC
j_gene: TRBJ1-5; abundance: NA; v_gene: TRBV7-9; d_gene: TRBD1; CDR3aa: CASSLDGTGLRHQPQHF; CDR3nt: TGTGCCAGCAGCTTAGACGGGACAGGGTTAAGGCATCAGCCCCAGCATTTT
j_gene: TRBJ2-3; abundance: NA; v_gene: TRBV4-3; d_gene: NA; CDR3aa: CASSQDRGAGTDTQYF; CDR3nt: TGCGCCAGCAGCCAAGATAGGGGGGCAGGCACAGATACGCAGTATTTT
j_gene: TRBJ1-5; abundance: NA; v_gene: TRBV2; d_gene: TRBD1; CDR3aa: CASRPTGVNQPQHF; CDR3nt: TGTGCCAGCAGACCCACAGGGGTGAATCAGCCCCAGCATTTT
j_gene: TRBJ1-1; abundance: NA; v_gene: TRBV5-1; d_gene: TRBD1; CDR3aa: CASREGTANTEAFF; CDR3nt: TGCGCCAGCAGGGAAGGGACAGCGAACACTGAAGCTTTCTTT
j_gene: TRBJ1-3; abundance: NA; v_gene: TRBV14; d_gene: TRBD1; CDR3aa: CASRHGQGADISGNTIYF; CDR3nt: TGTGCCAGCAGACACGGACAGGGGGCCGATATCTCTGGAAACACCATATATTTT
j_gene: TRBJ2-7; abundance: NA; v_gene: TRBV2; d_gene: NA; CDR3aa: CASSEGDKRYF; CDR3nt: TGTGCCAGCAGTGAAGGGGACAAGAGGTACTTC
j_gene: TRBJ2-5; abundance: few; v_gene: TRBV7-9; d_gene: TRBD1; CDR3aa: CASILQGAETQYF; CDR3nt: TGTGCCAGCATCCTACAGGGGGCAGAGACCCAGTACTTC
j_gene: TRBJ2-1; abundance: NA; v_gene: TRBV7-8; d_gene: NA; CDR3aa: CASSLGAFRRYNEQFF; CDR3nt: TGTGCCAGCAGCTTAGGGGCGTTCAGGCGCTACAATGAGCAGTTCTTC
j_gene: TRBJ2-7; abundance: NA; v_gene: TRBV5-4; d_gene: TRBD1; CDR3aa: CASSLGLSGQAHPEQYF; CDR3nt: TGTGCCAGCAGCTTGGGGTTGTCGGGACAGGCTCACCCCGAGCAGTACTTC
j_gene: TRBJ2-7; abundance: NA; v_gene: TRBV19; d_gene: NA; CDR3aa: CASSITGGYEQYF; CDR3nt: TGTGCCAGTAGTATAACCGGGGGCTACGAGCAGTACTTC
j_gene: TRBJ2-7; abundance: NA; v_gene: TRBV6-5; d_gene: NA; CDR3aa: CASSYYGPYEQYF; CDR3nt: TGTGCCAGCAGTTACTACGGCCCCTACGAGCAGTACTTC
j_gene: TRBJ2-5; abundance: NA; v_gene: TRBV7-2; d_gene: TRBD1; CDR3aa: CASSPRDRGRETQYF; CDR3nt: TGTGCCAGCAGCCCAAGGGACAGGGGGCGGGAGACCCAGTACTTC
j_gene: TRBJ2-5; abundance: NA; v_gene: TRBV7-7; d_gene: NA; CDR3aa: CASSRTGRGETQYF; CDR3nt: TGTGCCAGCAGCCGGACAGGGAGGGGAGAGACCCAGTACTTC
j_gene: TRBJ1-5; abundance: few; v_gene: TRBV15; d_gene: TRBD1; CDR3aa: CATRDRGQVQPQHF; CDR3nt: TGTGCCACCAGAGACAGGGGGCAGGTTCAGCCCCAGCATTTT
j_gene: TRBJ2-3; abundance: few; v_gene: TRBV11-2; d_gene: NA; CDR3aa: CASSLDRGLSTDTQYF; CDR3nt: TGTGCCAGCAGCTTAGACCGGGGCCTCAGCACAGATACGCAGTATTTT
j_gene: TRBJ2-5; abundance: NA; v_gene: TRBV19; d_gene: TRBD1; CDR3aa: CASSKTGGETQYF; CDR3nt: TGTGCCAGTAGTAAGACAGGGGGAGAGACCCAGTACTTC
j_gene: TRBJ2-7; abundance: once; v_gene: TRBV5-5; d_gene: NA; CDR3aa: CASSLVYRAHGDEQYF; CDR3nt: TGTGCCAGCAGCCTAGTCTACAGGGCGCACGGTGACGAGCAGTACTTC
j_gene: TRBJ1-2; abundance: NA; v_gene: TRBV30; d_gene: TRBD1; CDR3aa: CAWSAGTGYGYTF; CDR3nt: TGTGCCTGGAGTGCCGGGACAGGCTATGGCTACACCTTC
j_gene: TRBJ2-5; abundance: NA; v_gene: TRBV27; d_gene: TRBD2; CDR3aa: CASSLWGGETQYF; CDR3nt: TGTGCCAGCAGTTTATGGGGGGGGGAGACCCAGTACTTC
j_gene: TRBJ2-1; abundance: NA; v_gene: TRBV7-2; d_gene: TRBD2; CDR3aa: CASSSVAGRGNEQFF; CDR3nt: TGTGCCAGCAGCTCTGTAGCGGGGAGAGGTAATGAGCAGTTCTTC
j_gene: TRBJ1-4; abundance: NA; v_gene: TRBV5-4; d_gene: TRBD1; CDR3aa: CASSTGTAADEKLFF; CDR3nt: TGTGCCAGCAGCACCGGGACAGCCGCGGATGAAAAACTGTTTTTT
j_gene: TRBJ2-2; abundance: NA; v_gene: TRBV5-6; d_gene: NA; CDR3aa: CASSLRGGANTGELFF; CDR3nt: TGTGCCAGCAGCTTGAGGGGCGGAGCGAACACCGGGGAGCTGTTTTTT
j_gene: TRBJ2-1; abundance: NA; v_gene: TRBV7-6; d_gene: TRBD2; CDR3aa: CASSPSGTYNEQFF; CDR3nt: TGTGCCAGCAGCCCTAGCGGAACCTACAATGAGCAGTTCTTC
j_gene: TRBJ1-5; abundance: few; v_gene: TRBV5-4; d_gene: NA; CDR3aa: CASSSAGVGQPQHF; CDR3nt: TGTGCCAGCAGCTCCGCCGGGGTAGGACAGCCCCAGCATTTT
j_gene: TRBJ1-5; abundance: NA; v_gene: TRBV28; d_gene: NA; CDR3aa: CASRSMAGVGGQPQHF; CDR3nt: TGTGCCAGCAGATCGATGGCAGGGGTGGGTGGTCAGCCCCAGCATTTT
j_gene: TRBJ1-2; abundance: NA; v_gene: TRBV29-1; d_gene: TRBD1; CDR3aa: CSVEVDRTYGYTF; CDR3nt: TGCAGCGTTGAGGTGGACAGGACCTATGGCTACACCTTC
j_gene: TRBJ1-2; abundance: NA; v_gene: TRBV14; d_gene: NA; CDR3aa: CASSQDGVRAYGYTF; CDR3nt: TGTGCCAGCAGCCAAGATGGGGTCAGGGCTTATGGCTACACCTTC
j_gene: TRBJ1-1; abundance: NA; v_gene: TRBV20-1; d_gene: NA; CDR3aa: CSARVGDNPFF; CDR3nt: TGCAGTGCTAGAGTGGGAGACAACCCTTTCTTT
j_gene: TRBJ2-5; abundance: NA; v_gene: TRBV5-1; d_gene: TRBD1; CDR3aa: CASSRDRAQETQYF; CDR3nt: TGCGCCAGCAGCCGCGACAGGGCCCAAGAGACCCAGTACTTC
j_gene: TRBJ2-7; abundance: NA; v_gene: TRBV6-5; d_gene: NA; CDR3aa: CASSYGGKGSEQYF; CDR3nt: TGTGCCAGCAGTTACGGCGGGAAAGGAAGCGAGCAGTACTTC
j_gene: TRBJ2-7; abundance: NA; v_gene: TRBV11-2; d_gene: TRBD2; CDR3aa: CASRRLAGVTGEQYF; CDR3nt: TGTGCCAGCAGACGACTAGCGGGAGTTACTGGGGAGCAGTACTTC
j_gene: TRBJ2-1; abundance: NA; v_gene: TRBV4-1; d_gene: TRBD2; CDR3aa: CASQPGLADNEQFF; CDR3nt: TGCGCCAGTCAACCGGGACTAGCGGACAATGAGCAGTTCTTC
j_gene: TRBJ1-4; abundance: NA; v_gene: TRBV9; d_gene: TRBD1; CDR3aa: CASSGGTETTNEKLFF; CDR3nt: TGTGCCAGCAGCGGGGGGACAGAAACAACTAATGAAAAACTGTTTTTT
j_gene: TRBJ2-5; abundance: once; v_gene: TRBV10-3; d_gene: NA; CDR3aa: CAISSTGETQYF; CDR3nt: TGTGCCATCTCTAGCACAGGAGAGACCCAGTACTTC
j_gene: TRBJ2-3; abundance: NA; v_gene: TRBV9; d_gene: NA; CDR3aa: CASSWETDTQYF; CDR3nt: TGTGCCAGCAGCTGGGAGACAGATACGCAGTATTTT
j_gene: TRBJ1-3; abundance: NA; v_gene: TRBV15; d_gene: NA; CDR3aa: CATSSGGSGNTIYF; CDR3nt: TGTGCCACCAGCAGTGGAGGCTCTGGAAACACCATATATTTT
j_gene: TRBJ2-3; abundance: NA; v_gene: TRBV11-2; d_gene: NA; CDR3aa: CASSSRRNTQYF; CDR3nt: TGTGCCAGCAGCTCCCGTAGGAATACGCAGTATTTT
j_gene: TRBJ1-5; abundance: NA; v_gene: TRBV5-1; d_gene: TRBD1; CDR3aa: CASSLTGGGNQPQHF; CDR3nt: TGCGCCAGCAGCTTGACAGGGGGAGGCAATCAGCCCCAGCATTTT
j_gene: TRBJ1-2; abundance: NA; v_gene: TRBV7-6; d_gene: TRBD1; CDR3aa: CASSSGQGAPIYGYTF; CDR3nt: TGTGCCAGCAGCTCGGGACAGGGGGCGCCGATCTATGGCTACACCTTC